The T cell receptor beta chain described here comes from a study of shared clonotypes between healthy human individuals. Clones were read by immunoSEQ multiplex PCR, and TCRdb kept only the in-frame ones, dropping some. Among under 700,000 clones listed, 95% were seen once. Terminally differentiated effector memory CD45RA+ cells were left out of the naive CD8 fraction, which was CD45RO-negative and positively selected for CCR7. As to this clone: Its antigen is unknown.

V lost 1 base to trimming and J lost 0 bases, with 7 bases between them. The CDR3 runs 15 residues. Germline V gene data show CDR1 as SGHVS and CDR2 as FQNEAQ. General study results and limits: All-four-donor shared clonotypes had higher generation probabilities than non-shared clonotypes did. In a few donors, around 5% of naive CD4 clonotypes appeared in common.

Material: naive CD8+ T cells sorted from blood. The sequence was obtained from a woman aged 30 to 39 in good health. This chain joins TRBV7-8 and TRBJ2-1; perhaps TRBD1 as D (6 bases). The CDR3 protein is CASSLVRGSYNEQFF. In nucleotides, the CDR3 is TGTGCCAGCAGCTTAGTCAGGGGCTCCTACAATGAGCAGTTCTTC. The full variable domain, its missing parts supplied by reference TRBV7-8 and TRBJ2-1, is GAGVSQSPRYKVAKRGQDVALRCDPISGHVSLFWYQQALGQGPEFLTYFQNEAQLDKSGLPSDRFFAERPEGSVSTLKIQRTQQEDSAVYLCASSLVRGSYNEQFFGPGTRLTVL.